Listed below are T cell receptor beta chains from one sample, sequenced in a study of cytomegalovirus exposure and HLA in healthy donors. This table comes from immunoSEQ multiplex PCR, and its TCRdb copy is limited to in-frame clones, with some not included. The sample lists 100,000 or so clones; less than 80% were seen once. Specimen: PBMCs. These receptor sequences come from a man aged 25 to 40 in good health and CMV-seropositive. Both conserved end residues are part of each CDR3. The D gene is left open where the match is weak. Size is omitted from some rows. Given values are once, few, many or a class for expanded clones.

clone_size: once
d_call: .
v_call: TRBV7-9
j_call: TRBJ1-1
cdr3_nt: TGTGCCAGCAGCTTAATAGGCAGGGTGAACACTGAAGCTTTCTTT
cdr3_aa: CASSLIGRVNTEAFF

clone_size: .
d_call: TRBD1
v_call: TRBV29-1
j_call: TRBJ2-6
cdr3_nt: TGCAGCGTAAGTGGGACAGGAACTTCTGGGGCCAACGTCCTGACTTTC
cdr3_aa: CSVSGTGTSGANVLTF

clone_size: .
d_call: .
v_call: TRBV13
j_call: TRBJ2-1
cdr3_nt: TGTGCCAGCAGCCCGCGGTTCTCTAATGAGCAGTTCTTC
cdr3_aa: CASSPRFSNEQFF

clone_size: .
d_call: TRBD1
v_call: TRBV19
j_call: TRBJ1-5
cdr3_nt: TGTGCCAGTACCCAGGGGGCAGGGGGTCAGCCCCAGCATTTT
cdr3_aa: CASTQGAGGQPQHF

clone_size: few
d_call: .
v_call: TRBV29-1
j_call: TRBJ2-2
cdr3_nt: TGCAGCGTTGCAGGGAACACCGGGGAGCTGTTTTTT
cdr3_aa: CSVAGNTGELFF

clone_size: .
d_call: TRBD1
v_call: TRBV6-1
j_call: TRBJ1-2
cdr3_nt: TGTGCCAGCTGTCGGGACAGGCTGTTTGAGGACTACACCTTC
cdr3_aa: CASCRDRLFEDYTF

clone_size: .
d_call: .
v_call: TRBV29-1
j_call: TRBJ2-2
cdr3_nt: TGCAGCGTTGGAGAAACAGGGTCTTCCGGGGAGCTGTTTTTT
cdr3_aa: CSVGETGSSGELFF

clone_size: once
d_call: TRBD2
v_call: TRBV7-2
j_call: TRBJ2-1
cdr3_nt: TGTGCCAGCAGCCCTAGCGGGGGGGCCTACAATGAGCAGTTCTTC
cdr3_aa: CASSPSGGAYNEQFF

clone_size: .
d_call: TRBD1
v_call: TRBV2
j_call: TRBJ2-5
cdr3_nt: TGTGCCAGCAGAGGACAGGTTCAAGAGACCCAGTACTTC
cdr3_aa: CASRGQVQETQYF

clone_size: .
d_call: TRBD2
v_call: TRBV5-1
j_call: TRBJ2-7
cdr3_nt: TGCGCCAGCAGCTCACGACTAGCGGGGGCCCACTACGAGCAGTACTTC
cdr3_aa: CASSSRLAGAHYEQYF

clone_size: .
d_call: TRBD1
v_call: TRBV29-1
j_call: TRBJ1-1
cdr3_nt: TGCAGCGTTGAAGGGACAGGGGGCGTAAACACTGAAGCTTTCTTT
cdr3_aa: CSVEGTGGVNTEAFF

clone_size: .
d_call: .
v_call: TRBV7-9
j_call: TRBJ2-7
cdr3_nt: TGTGCCAGCAAAGCAAGGGGCGACGAGCAGTACTTC
cdr3_aa: CASKARGDEQYF

clone_size: .
d_call: .
v_call: TRBV2
j_call: TRBJ1-4
cdr3_nt: TGTGCCAGCAGTTCTGAATTCGTGGGAGAGATGAGAGAGTGGGATGAAAAACTGTTTTTT
cdr3_aa: CASSSEFVGEMREWDEKLFF

clone_size: few
d_call: .
v_call: TRBV18
j_call: TRBJ2-1
cdr3_nt: TGTGCCAGCTCACCCCCGAGCTTCTTGTCGGCCTACAATGAGCAGTTCTTC
cdr3_aa: CASSPPSFLSAYNEQFF

clone_size: .
d_call: TRBD2
v_call: TRBV27
j_call: TRBJ2-3
cdr3_nt: TGTGCCAGCGGTAGCGGGGGGGCCCGGACGCAGTATTTT
cdr3_aa: CASGSGGARTQYF

clone_size: .
d_call: TRBD1
v_call: TRBV5-1
j_call: TRBJ1-1
cdr3_nt: TGCGCCAGCAGCTTGAGGGCAGGGGGCGGGAGGGACACTGAAGCTTTCTTT
cdr3_aa: CASSLRAGGGRDTEAFF

clone_size: once
d_call: .
v_call: TRBV30
j_call: TRBJ1-5
cdr3_nt: TGTGCCTGGAGTGCCACGGGTTTTAGCAATCAGCCCCAGCATTTT
cdr3_aa: CAWSATGFSNQPQHF

clone_size: .
d_call: .
v_call: TRBV9
j_call: TRBJ1-1
cdr3_nt: TGTGCCAGCAGCGTACAGGGACAGAACACTGAAGCTTTCTTT
cdr3_aa: CASSVQGQNTEAFF

clone_size: .
d_call: TRBD1
v_call: TRBV19
j_call: TRBJ1-2
cdr3_nt: TGTGCCAGTAGTCACGGGACAGGGAGAGCCCTTAACTATGGCTACACCTTC
cdr3_aa: CASSHGTGRALNYGYTF

clone_size: .
d_call: .
v_call: TRBV10-1
j_call: TRBJ2-1
cdr3_nt: TGCGCCAGCAGTGAGTCGGAGTCCTTTTACGGGGGTGAGCAGTTCTTC
cdr3_aa: CASSESESFYGGEQFF

clone_size: once
d_call: TRBD2
v_call: TRBV5-4
j_call: TRBJ2-1
cdr3_nt: TGTGCCAGCAGCCCCCCGCGTGGACTAGCGGGGGGGTACAATGAGCAGTTCTTC
cdr3_aa: CASSPPRGLAGGYNEQFF

clone_size: .
d_call: TRBD1
v_call: TRBV9
j_call: TRBJ1-2
cdr3_nt: TGTGCCAGCAGCGTAGAGGGGGCTTGGGGCTACACCTTC
cdr3_aa: CASSVEGAWGYTF

clone_size: .
d_call: TRBD1
v_call: TRBV7-4
j_call: TRBJ1-1
cdr3_nt: TGTGCCAGCAACCTAGGACAGGGGGGCACTGAAGCTTTCTTT
cdr3_aa: CASNLGQGGTEAFF

clone_size: .
d_call: .
v_call: TRBV7-3
j_call: TRBJ2-5
cdr3_nt: TGTGCCAGCAGCCCTACAGGGTTGCAAGAGACCCAGTACTTC
cdr3_aa: CASSPTGLQETQYF

clone_size: .
d_call: .
v_call: TRBV7-2
j_call: TRBJ2-2
cdr3_nt: TGTGCCAGCAGCCCCCCCGGGGGCACCGGGGAGCTGTTTTTT
cdr3_aa: CASSPPGGTGELFF

clone_size: few
d_call: .
v_call: TRBV30
j_call: TRBJ1-2
cdr3_nt: TGTGCCTGGAACGCGATGACAGCGAGCTATGGCTACACCTTC
cdr3_aa: CAWNAMTASYGYTF

clone_size: .
d_call: TRBD2
v_call: TRBV7-3
j_call: TRBJ2-1
cdr3_nt: TGTGCCAGCAGCTTAGCGGGGGGGGAGAATGAGCAGTTCTTC
cdr3_aa: CASSLAGGENEQFF

clone_size: few
d_call: .
v_call: TRBV28
j_call: TRBJ2-7
cdr3_nt: TGTGCCAGCAGTTTAGCAGGCTACGAGCAGTACTTC
cdr3_aa: CASSLAGYEQYF

clone_size: .
d_call: TRBD1
v_call: TRBV5-6
j_call: TRBJ1-6
cdr3_nt: TGTGCCAGCAGCCCGCAGGACAGGGAGGGATCACCCCTCCACTTT
cdr3_aa: CASSPQDREGSPLHF

clone_size: .
d_call: TRBD1
v_call: TRBV19
j_call: TRBJ1-1
cdr3_nt: TGTGCCAGTAGTCGACAGGGCCTGAACACTGAAGCTTTCTTT
cdr3_aa: CASSRQGLNTEAFF

clone_size: many
d_call: .
v_call: TRBV6-5
j_call: TRBJ1-2
cdr3_nt: TGTGCCAGCAGTATGGGAGGGAACGGCTACACCTTC
cdr3_aa: CASSMGGNGYTF

clone_size: once
d_call: .
v_call: TRBV27
j_call: TRBJ1-6
cdr3_nt: TGTGCCAGCAGTTTGGGAGAGGGTTCACCCCTCCACTTT
cdr3_aa: CASSLGEGSPLHF

clone_size: .
d_call: .
v_call: TRBV29-1
j_call: TRBJ2-7
cdr3_nt: TGCAGCGTTGAAGCAGGTATCCCCTACGAGCAGTACTTC
cdr3_aa: CSVEAGIPYEQYF

clone_size: few
d_call: .
v_call: TRBV5-4
j_call: TRBJ1-1
cdr3_nt: TGTGCCAGCAGCTCCGCTCAGACAGACCTGAACACTGAAGCTTTCTTT
cdr3_aa: CASSSAQTDLNTEAFF

clone_size: few
d_call: .
v_call: TRBV2
j_call: TRBJ2-7
cdr3_nt: TGTGCGAGGAGGGCCGCCTACGAGCAGTACTTC
cdr3_aa: CARRAAYEQYF

clone_size: .
d_call: .
v_call: TRBV19
j_call: TRBJ1-4
cdr3_nt: TGTGCCAGTAGTATAGATCGTATAGGAGCAACTAATGAAAAACTGTTTTTT
cdr3_aa: CASSIDRIGATNEKLFF

clone_size: few
d_call: .
v_call: TRBV7-9
j_call: TRBJ1-1
cdr3_nt: TGTGCCAGCAGCTTAGTGGCGGGGAGTATCGTGAACACTGAAGCTTTCTTT
cdr3_aa: CASSLVAGSIVNTEAFF

clone_size: few
d_call: TRBD2
v_call: TRBV5-1
j_call: TRBJ2-5
cdr3_nt: TGCGCCAGCAGCATTCTAGCGGGGGGGGAGACCCAGTACTTC
cdr3_aa: CASSILAGGETQYF

clone_size: once
d_call: .
v_call: TRBV6-5
j_call: TRBJ2-5
cdr3_nt: TGTGCCAGCAGTTTCCCTAAAGAGACCCAGTACTTC
cdr3_aa: CASSFPKETQYF

clone_size: .
d_call: TRBD2
v_call: TRBV15
j_call: TRBJ2-1
cdr3_nt: TGTGCCACCAGCAGAGGACTAGCGGGGGGATGGGAGCAGTTCTTC
cdr3_aa: CATSRGLAGGWEQFF

clone_size: .
d_call: .
v_call: TRBV29-1
j_call: TRBJ1-3
cdr3_nt: TGCAGCGTCCACTCTCGGGTGTCGGGTAACACCATATATTTT
cdr3_aa: CSVHSRVSGNTIYF

clone_size: .
d_call: .
v_call: TRBV7-8
j_call: TRBJ1-4
cdr3_nt: TGTGCCAGCAGCCCCAGGGTTATTAGTGAAAAACTGTTTTTT
cdr3_aa: CASSPRVISEKLFF

clone_size: .
d_call: .
v_call: TRBV2
j_call: TRBJ1-6
cdr3_nt: TGTGCCAGCACGGAGGAGGCGGCCGCGGGGGATTCACCCCTCCACTTT
cdr3_aa: CASTEEAAAGDSPLHF

clone_size: .
d_call: TRBD1
v_call: TRBV4-2
j_call: TRBJ2-1
cdr3_nt: TGTGCCAGCAGCCAACAGGACAGGCCCTACTCCTACAATGAGCAGTTCTTC
cdr3_aa: CASSQQDRPYSYNEQFF

clone_size: .
d_call: TRBD1
v_call: TRBV7-9
j_call: TRBJ1-4
cdr3_nt: TGTGCCAGCAGCCCTGGGACAGGGGGCGATGAAAAACTGTTTTTT
cdr3_aa: CASSPGTGGDEKLFF

clone_size: once
d_call: TRBD2
v_call: TRBV7-2
j_call: TRBJ2-7
cdr3_nt: TGTGCCAGCAGCTTATTAGCGGGGTTATACGAGCAGTACTTC
cdr3_aa: CASSLLAGLYEQYF

clone_size: .
d_call: .
v_call: TRBV18
j_call: TRBJ2-5
cdr3_nt: TGTGCCAGCTCACCCTACCAAGAGACCCAGTACTTC
cdr3_aa: CASSPYQETQYF

clone_size: .
d_call: .
v_call: TRBV7-2
j_call: TRBJ1-2
cdr3_nt: TGTGCCAGCAGCTTACAGGGTGGCTACTATGGCTACACCTTC
cdr3_aa: CASSLQGGYYGYTF

clone_size: .
d_call: .
v_call: TRBV30
j_call: TRBJ1-1
cdr3_nt: TGTGCCTGGAGTGTAAGGGGGGGCACTGAAGCTTTCTTT
cdr3_aa: CAWSVRGGTEAFF

clone_size: .
d_call: TRBD1
v_call: TRBV5-5
j_call: TRBJ2-7
cdr3_nt: TGTGCCAGCAGCTTATCTAATCCGACAGGGGGGTCCTACGAGCAGTACTTC
cdr3_aa: CASSLSNPTGGSYEQYF

clone_size: .
d_call: TRBD1
v_call: TRBV13
j_call: TRBJ2-7
cdr3_nt: TGTGCCAGCAGCTCCCCCGGGACAGGGGACCACGAGCAGTACTTC
cdr3_aa: CASSSPGTGDHEQYF

clone_size: .
d_call: .
v_call: TRBV6-6
j_call: TRBJ1-1
cdr3_nt: TGTGCCTGCAGTCCAGCTGCCCAGGGAGGATTTACTGAAGCTTTCTTT
cdr3_aa: CACSPAAQGGFTEAFF

clone_size: .
d_call: .
v_call: TRBV6-5
j_call: TRBJ2-2
cdr3_nt: TGTGCCAGCAGTTACGGTGTTGCAGGGGACACCGGGGAGCTGTTTTTT
cdr3_aa: CASSYGVAGDTGELFF

clone_size: once
d_call: TRBD1
v_call: TRBV19
j_call: TRBJ1-1
cdr3_nt: TGTGCCAGTAGCGTGACAGGGGTGAACACTGAAGCTTTCTTT
cdr3_aa: CASSVTGVNTEAFF

clone_size: .
d_call: TRBD1
v_call: TRBV27
j_call: TRBJ2-1
cdr3_nt: TGTGCCAGCAGTTTAGTGGGACAGGGTGTGTATGAGCAGTTCTTC
cdr3_aa: CASSLVGQGVYEQFF